The clone carrying this TCR beta chain was counted ten times or more. What it binds is not known. This sample was included in a study of CD8+CD57+ T cells in acquired aplastic anemia. Looking at the study overall: Mean yield of DNA from sorted CD4+ and CD8+ cells was approximately 3 ug. Study-level findings and limits: A significant difference in CD8+ Simpson's diversity between patients and controls was not found. Fewer than 35 shared CD8+ CDR3s appeared highly expressed within patients' immunodominant clones.

For CDR3 and TCR beta VDJ profiling, genomic DNA was the template used. TCRdb passed the reads through MiXCR, listing each CDR3 protein once. The table lists under 200,000 distinct CDR3 sequences, less than 50% of them singletons. Only patients with CD8+CD57+ cell expansion on flow cytometry were chosen for sequencing. No patient had been given any therapy when blood was sampled. Source material: sorted CD4+, CD8+, or CD8+CD57+ T cells (not recorded which) from PBMCs. The source is a human donor with aplastic anemia.

The CDR3 sequence is CASSYVGLREVNQPQHF. CDR3 in DNA: TGTGCCAGTTCTTACGTAGGACTCCGGGAAGTAAATCAGCCCCAGCATTTT. The V gene is TRBV19, the J gene TRBJ1-5; D gene ambiguous. The germline V and J ends were trimmed by 8 bases and 4 bases, with 24 bases remaining between them. This CDR3 region has 17 residues. CDR1 is LNHDA and CDR2 is SQIVND in the germline V gene (reference sequence).